Below, 3 T cell receptor beta chains from the same sample are listed, as sequenced in a study of CD8+CD57+ T cells in acquired aplastic anemia. Using genomic DNA as the template, TCR beta VDJ and CDR3 profiling was carried out. One entry per CDR3 protein results from TCRdb running MiXCR on the reads. The sample contains 210,000 or so distinct CDR3 sequences, roughly 50% of which appear only once. CD8+CD57+ cell expansion, shown by flow cytometry, had occurred in the patients selected for sequencing. The sample consisted of sorted CD4+, CD8+, or CD8+CD57+ T cells (not recorded which) from PBMCs. The receptors were gathered from a human donor with aplastic anemia.

The rearrangement uses TRBV7-2 and TRBJ2-3; a weak D match, TRBD2 (6 bases). Germline V lookup: CDR1 SGHTA, CDR2 FQGNSA. With 5 bases removed from V and 8 bases from J, the gap between germline ends came to 11 bases. The CDR3 runs to 12 residues. CDR3 sequence reads: CASSLLASTQYF. CDR3 bases: TGTGCCAGCAGCCTACTAGCAAGTACGCAGTATTTT.

This clonotype came up many times. This chain links TRBV5-6 with TRBJ2-7; unclear D gene. Trimming shortened V by 3 bases and J by 2 bases, and 9 bases separated the two germline ends. CDR3 length: 13 residues. Per the germline V gene, CDR1 is SGHDT and CDR2 is YYEEEE. CDR3: CASSSTVPYEQYF. In DNA form, the CDR3 reads TGTGCCAGCAGCTCTACCGTCCCCTACGAGCAGTACTTC.

In its sample, this clonotype was seen many times. The V gene is TRBV4-1, the J gene TRBJ2-7, with a possible D match to TRBD1 (6 bases). Deletions cut 3 bases from V and 2 bases from J, with 11 bases between. This CDR3 has 14 amino acids. CDR1 is MGHRA, CDR2 YSYEKL, per germline. The CDR3 region is CASSHPGQTYEQYF. The DNA of the CDR3 is TGCGCCAGCAGCCATCCCGGACAGACCTACGAGCAGTACTTC.